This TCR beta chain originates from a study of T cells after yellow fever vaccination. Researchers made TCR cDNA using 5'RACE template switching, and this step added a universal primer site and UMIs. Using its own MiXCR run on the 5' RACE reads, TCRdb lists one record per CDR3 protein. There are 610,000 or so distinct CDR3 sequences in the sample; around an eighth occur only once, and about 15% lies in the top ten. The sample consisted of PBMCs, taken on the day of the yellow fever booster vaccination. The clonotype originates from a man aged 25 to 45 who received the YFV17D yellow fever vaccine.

The DNA for the CDR3 is TGTGCCAGCATTAACACCGGGACAGGGAATTACAATGAGCAGTTCTTC. Its protein product is CASINTGTGNYNEQFF. The chain carries TRBV28 and TRBJ2-1; 9 bases agree with TRBD1. The germline V gene has CDR1 MDHEN and CDR2 SYDVKM. The CDR3 covers 16 residues. The V segment lost 7 bases and the J segment 4 bases; nucleotides outside the gene matches: 11.